What follows describes a single T cell receptor (beta chain). The method was immunoSEQ multiplex PCR; TCRdb's version includes in-frame clones alone and lacks a portion of them. The repertoire holds under 450,000 clones, with about four fifths as singletons. The sample originates from a study of blood T cell repertoires in COVID-19. As for the study in general: Sources were T cells, B-cell-depleted T cells, or PBMCs; the material itself was cDNA or gDNA.

This CDR3 contains 17 residues. Per the germline V gene, CDR1 is SGHVS and CDR2 is FQNEAQ. Trimming removed 6 bases from V and 5 bases from J; junction bases left unmatched: 15. This clonotype originated in a human donor with acute or convalescent COVID-19. The donor label of this sample is uncertain. Source material: peripheral blood. The J gene is TRBJ1-2, the V gene TRBV7-8, with TRBD1 matching 10 bases. CDR3 amino acids: CASRPKSGQGNMYGYTF. In DNA, the CDR3 is TGTGCCAGCAGACCAAAATCGGGACAGGGGAATATGTATGGCTACACCTTC.